Listed below are T cell receptor beta chains from one sample, sequenced in a study of T cells in Graves' hyperthyroidism and ophthalmopathy. Each CDR3 protein is one row after TCRdb ran MiXCR on the multiplex PCR reads. Altogether roughly 710,000 distinct CDR3 sequences are present, around a third being singletons, with the ten largest covering roughly 31%. The material sequenced was blood. The receptors were gathered from a woman in her 40s with Graves' hyperthyroidism. CDR3s include the opening cysteine and the closing phenylalanine or tryptophan.

v_call: TRBV10-1; cdr3_aa: CASSESGVNVLTF
v_call: TRBV11-2; cdr3_aa: CASSLEGSGPYNEQFF
v_call: TRBV7-9; cdr3_aa: CASSPETSAQETQYF
v_call: TRBV2; cdr3_aa: CASSPGTGINQPQHF
v_call: TRBV7-9; cdr3_aa: CASSLGPAFNEKLFF
v_call: TRBV12-3/TRBV12-4; cdr3_aa: CASSRSDIRSGNTIYF
v_call: TRBV7-9; cdr3_aa: CASKPQGDIVTEAFF
v_call: TRBV11-2; cdr3_aa: CASSWRTSGTDTQYF
v_call: TRBV20-1; cdr3_aa: CSAPTGTGRRDEQFF
v_call: TRBV27; cdr3_aa: CASSLGPGGDQPQHF
v_call: TRBV20-1; cdr3_aa: CSARIPGLNQPQHF
v_call: TRBV5-1; cdr3_aa: CASSSRVVSNEQFF
v_call: TRBV7-2; cdr3_aa: CASSLASGGYQETQYF
v_call: TRBV5-1; cdr3_aa: CASSLVAGEGYTF
v_call: TRBV19; cdr3_aa: CASSGTGDPGANVLTF
v_call: TRBV12-3/TRBV12-4; cdr3_aa: CASSFHAENEKLFF
v_call: TRBV6-4; cdr3_aa: CASAGMNTEAFF
v_call: TRBV2; cdr3_aa: CASRGTYSNQPQHF
v_call: TRBV30; cdr3_aa: CAWSVQGVEGYTF
v_call: TRBV10-3; cdr3_aa: CASSSPQGIRGYTF
v_call: TRBV10-3; cdr3_aa: CAISGSGGENYGYTF
v_call: TRBV11-2; cdr3_aa: CASSPLAGRTYEQYF
v_call: TRBV10-3; cdr3_aa: CAIRQTTDQPQHF
v_call: TRBV20-1; cdr3_aa: CSAMGLAGQEETQYF
v_call: TRBV7-2; cdr3_aa: CASSPTQPPYEQYF
v_call: TRBV12-3/TRBV12-4; cdr3_aa: CASSFGQKFTDTQYF
v_call: TRBV6-5; cdr3_aa: CASSRDRGHYEQYF
v_call: TRBV25-1; cdr3_aa: CASSPYREGTEAFF
v_call: TRBV7-3; cdr3_aa: CASSPEGGATNEKLFF
v_call: TRBV5-1; cdr3_aa: CASSHRDRALEAFF
v_call: TRBV10-1; cdr3_aa: CASSEGLAGKDEQYF
v_call: TRBV5-6; cdr3_aa: CASSRVLTEAFF
v_call: TRBV2; cdr3_aa: CASRGTGPGPNSPLHF
v_call: TRBV9; cdr3_aa: CASSVGHGNREKLFF
v_call: TRBV5-2; cdr3_aa: CASNSGEGGKAYEQYF
v_call: TRBV2; cdr3_aa: CASRLRQREKLFF
v_call: TRBV10-3; cdr3_aa: CAIGRDREAGANVLTF
v_call: TRBV24-1; cdr3_aa: CATSPARGATEAFF
v_call: TRBV29-1; cdr3_aa: CSVARNTEAFF
v_call: TRBV12-3/TRBV12-4; cdr3_aa: CASSLDLWGDYGYTF
v_call: TRBV6-5; cdr3_aa: CASSQTSGRTETQYF
v_call: TRBV4-1; cdr3_aa: CASSHVGQGPREKLFF
v_call: TRBV20-1; cdr3_aa: CSARELLAGGYEQYF
v_call: TRBV5-1; cdr3_aa: CASSRLAGGDTGELFF
v_call: TRBV25-1; cdr3_aa: CASSVSVTGLLYEQYF
v_call: TRBV20-1; cdr3_aa: CSARESNSPLHF
v_call: TRBV9; cdr3_aa: CASSEGTGGNNQPQHF
v_call: TRBV4-1; cdr3_aa: CASSPQAVPSETQYF